This record covers a single TCR beta chain. V shed 3 bases and J shed 4 bases, with 11 bases lying between them. Germline-derived CDR1 and CDR2 are SGHRS and YFSETQ. This CDR3 contains 14 residues. Original processing methods: Counts of nucleated cells, estimated from reference gene primer amplification, were obtained. Here immunoSEQ multiplex PCR was the method, and the copy in TCRdb shows in-frame clones only, minus some. That table furnishes V, J and clone size, whereas the DNA furnished D and trimming. The sample has more than 200,000 clones; 85% to 90% are singletons. The data were taken from a study of blood T cell repertoires in COVID-19. Background on the study: Researchers got acute and convalescent COVID-19 samples from the United States, Italy and Spain. T cells, B-cell-depleted T cells, or PBMCs provided the cDNA or gDNA that served as material.

The origin of this receptor is a man aged 45-65 years with acute or convalescent COVID-19. Sequencing was carried out using peripheral blood. The rearrangement joins TRBV5-1 to TRBJ2-1; D may be TRBD1 (6 bases). CDR3 residues: CASSSGTPYNEQFF. In nucleotides, the CDR3 is TGCGCCAGCAGCTCCGGGACACCTTACAATGAGCAGTTCTTC.